This T cell receptor beta chain was recorded in a study of response to subunit inactivated influenza vaccine. The study's findings and limits: Every seasonal influenza vaccination brings in few new T cells, the authors suggested.

Germline loops: CDR1 SGHKS, CDR2 YYEKEE (reference sequence). The trim removed 6 bases at V and 4 bases at J, leaving 7 bases unmatched. This CDR3 has 14 residues. TCRdb independently ran MiXCR on the RT-PCR reads; one entry per CDR3 protein. The table includes fewer than 600,000 distinct CDR3 sequences, more than 7% detected once. This clonotype appeared many times. What it binds is unknown. This clonotype originated in a man aged 45 to 70 who received an inactivated influenza vaccine. The gene calls are TRBV5-5 and TRBJ1-1, with 9 bases that match TRBD1. This specimen consisted of PBMCs from blood, obtained around 25 months after vaccination. CDR3 protein: CASNSQGAATEAFF. CDR3 coding DNA: TGTGCCAGCAACTCACAGGGGGCGGCCACTGAAGCTTTCTTT.